The 28 T cell receptor beta chains below were found in one sample sequenced in a study of somatic mutations in cytotoxic T cells in rheumatoid arthritis. TCRdb's copy holds only in-frame clones and misses some; the assay was immunoSEQ multiplex PCR. The data contain under 9,500 clones, around 89% of them singletons. Sequenced: CD8+ T cells sorted from blood. These TCRs come from a woman in her 70s with rheumatoid arthritis.

This chain links TRBV4-1 with TRBJ2-3, with D perhaps matching TRBD2 (6 bases). This CDR3 contains 14 residues. Trimming stripped 4 bases from V and 6 bases from J, with 14 bases between. Germline-derived CDR1 and CDR2 are MGHRA and YSYEKL. CDR3 amino acids: CASSRMGGGDTQYF. In DNA, the CDR3 is TGCGCCAGCAGCCGAATGGGTGGGGGGGATACGCAGTATTTT.

The rearrangement links TRBV4-3 to TRBJ1-3, with D possibly matching TRBD1 (5 bases). The CDR3 covers 16 residues. Per the germline V gene, CDR1 is LGHNA and CDR2 is YSLEER. V lost 1 base and J 0 bases, leaving 10 bases between the germline ends. CDR3 region: CASSQGTGSSGNTIYF. In DNA, the CDR3 is TGCGCCAGCAGCCAAGGTACAGGAAGCTCTGGAAACACCATATATTTT.

The chain joins TRBV29-1 to TRBJ1-1, with D uncertain. Trimming left V 2 bases short and J 0 bases short, with 7 bases between. The germline V gene has CDR1 SQVTM and CDR2 ANQGSEA. There are 13 residues in the CDR3. The CDR3 protein is CSVEPGVNTEAFF. The CDR3, as DNA: TGCAGCGTTGAACCCGGGGTGAACACTGAAGCTTTCTTT.

This CDR3 is CASSQDSYEQYF. CDR3 bases: TGTGCCAGCAGCCAGGACAGTTACGAGCAGTACTTC. The V call is TRBV5-4, the J call TRBJ2-7; D might be TRBD1 (6 bases). The CDR3 totals 12 residues. The V and J ends lost 4 bases and 4 bases respectively, with 9 bases between them. The germline gives CDR1 SGHNT, CDR2 YYREEE (reference sequence).

This chain links TRBV10-3 with TRBJ2-1; 12 bases align to TRBD2. The length of the CDR3 is 18 residues. The V gene end was trimmed by 4 bases and the J gene end by 0 bases; junction bases not matched to a gene: 7. Looked up from germline, CDR1 is ENHRY and CDR2 is SYGVKD. CDR3 region: CAISGLAGGPDSYNEQFF. For the CDR3, the DNA is TGTGCCATCAGTGGGCTAGCGGGAGGGCCCGACTCCTACAATGAGCAGTTCTTC.

This rearrangement joins TRBV25-1 to TRBJ2-2, with 7 bases lining up with TRBD1. This CDR3 has 16 amino acids. Germline CDR1 is MGHDK and CDR2 is SYGVNS. V lost 6 bases, J lost 3 bases, and 10 bases stayed unmatched. The CDR3 nucleotides are TGTGCCAGCAGAAAGACAGGGTGGTCCGACACCGGGGAGCTGTTTTTT. Its translation is CASRKTGWSDTGELFF.

The CDR3 loop reads CASSLWGEDEKLFF. CDR3 nucleotide sequence: TGTGCCAGCAGTTTATGGGGAGAGGATGAAAAACTGTTTTTT. The chain has TRBV27 and TRBJ1-4; no firm D call. Trimming took off 1 base at V and 6 bases at J, with 9 bases between the two ends. Germline V lookup: CDR1 MNHEY, CDR2 SMNVEV (reference sequence). CDR3 length equals 14 residues.

The V gene is TRBV5-4, the J gene TRBJ2-3; 8 bases are a match to TRBD2. Trimming took 9 bases from V and 1 from J; bases not matched to a gene: 16. This CDR3 has 17 amino acids. CDR1 and CDR2 from the germline V gene are SGHNT and YYREEE (reference sequence). The CDR3 bases are TGTGCCATCACGGTCTGGGCGGGAGGTTTGGGCACAGATACGCAGTATTTT. Encoded protein: CAITVWAGGLGTDTQYF. Using reference TRBV5-4 and TRBJ2-3 for the parts outside the CDR3, the full variable domain is ETGVTQSPTHLIKTRGQQVTLRCSSQSGHNTVSWYQQALGQGPQFIFQYYREEENGRGNFPPRFSGLQFPNYSSELNVNALELDDSALYLCAITVWAGGLGTDTQYFGPGTRLTVL.

This clone was observed a few times. The chain is built from TRBV4-3 and TRBJ1-3, with unresolved D. V dropped 0 bases and J dropped 0 bases, with 9 bases sitting between them. The CDR3 covers 16 residues. Per germline, CDR1 LGHNA and CDR2 YSLEER. CDR3 sequence reads: CASSQDLDYSGNTIYF. CDR3 sequence (DNA): TGCGCCAGCAGCCAAGATCTTGACTACTCTGGAAACACCATATATTTT.

The J gene is TRBJ2-3, the V gene TRBV9, with 13 bases fitting TRBD2. The CDR3 is made up of 19 amino acids. Germline trimming cut 2 bases from V and 2 bases from J; bases unmatched to any gene: 11. Germline V gene data show CDR1 as SGDLS and CDR2 as YYNGEE. CDR3 amino acids: CASSVRGTSGDRNTDTQYF. CDR3 DNA sequence: TGTGCCAGCAGCGTTCGGGGGACTAGCGGGGATCGGAACACAGATACGCAGTATTTT.

The chain couples TRBV29-1 to TRBJ1-1, with 7 bases that match TRBD1. CDR1 is SQVTM, CDR2 ANQGSEA, per germline. The CDR3 has 12 amino acids. The J segment lost 2 bases and the V segment lost 7 bases, leaving 4 bases of the junction unmatched. Here the CDR3 DNA reads TGCAGCGCGTCAGGGGGTAACACTGAAGCTTTCTTT. This translates into CSASGGNTEAFF.

This clone was seen only a few times. The V and J genes are TRBV13 and TRBJ2-7; 8 bases are shared with TRBD1. V shed 5 bases, J shed 7 bases, and the junction held 13 bases outside the gene matches. This CDR3 comprises 15 residues. The germline V gene has CDR1 PRHDT and CDR2 FYEKMQ (reference sequence). The CDR3 bases are TGTGCCAGCAGCCAAGAGGGGCAGGGGGCTTGGGAGCAGTACTTC. Protein: CASSQEGQGAWEQYF.

The chain uses TRBV27 and TRBJ1-2; a weak D match, TRBD1 (5 bases). The CDR3 has 10 amino acids. Germline V lookup: CDR1 MNHEY, CDR2 SMNVEV (reference sequence). Trimming removed 9 bases at V and 5 bases at J, with 7 bases between. The CDR3 loop reads CARQEYGYTF. DNA for the CDR3: TGTGCCAGACAGGAATATGGCTACACCTTC.

The V and J genes are TRBV7-9 and TRBJ1-4; D is possibly TRBD1 (5 bases). CDR1 SEHNR and CDR2 FQNEAQ come from the germline V gene (reference sequence). V dropped 5 bases and J dropped 2 bases, with 18 bases sitting between them. The CDR3 covers 17 residues. The chain's CDR3 is CASSPRRAGDTNEKLFF. CDR3 coding DNA: TGTGCCAGCAGCCCAAGGCGAGCGGGGGACACTAATGAAAAACTGTTTTTT.

The V and J genes are TRBV27 and TRBJ2-7; possibly TRBD1 for D (6 bases). Germline CDR1 and CDR2: MNHEY and SMNVEV (reference sequence). The CDR3 length is 13 residues. V was clipped by 4 bases and J by 5 bases, with 12 bases between them. The CDR3 loop reads CASSYLHRDEQYF. The CDR3 DNA follows: TGTGCCAGCAGTTACCTCCACAGGGACGAGCAGTACTTC.

V is TRBV4-1 and J is TRBJ2-3; 12 bases match TRBD2. CDR1 MGHRA and CDR2 YSYEKL come from the germline V gene. Trimming took 0 bases from V and 2 from J; bases not matched to a gene: 15. The CDR3 extends over 21 amino acids. The CDR3: CASSQDRLAGDSSIYTDTQYF. The CDR3 bases are TGCGCCAGCAGCCAAGATAGACTAGCGGGAGACTCGTCAATTTACACAGATACGCAGTATTTT.

The J gene is TRBJ2-5, the V gene TRBV11-2, with 8 bases matching TRBD2. J was trimmed by 5 bases and V by 0 bases; bases with no gene match: 5. CDR3 length: 15 amino acids. Per germline, CDR1 SGHAT and CDR2 FQNNGV. CDR3 protein: CASSLEFERGETQYF. CDR3 bases: TGTGCCAGCAGCTTAGAGTTCGAGCGGGGGGAGACCCAGTACTTC.

The V call is TRBV11-3, the J call TRBJ2-7; no clear D. Trimming took 5 bases from V and 0 from J, leaving 8 bases between them. Germline V gene data show CDR1 as SGHNT and CDR2 as YENEEA. The CDR3 runs 13 residues. CDR3 region: CASSKTPSYEQYF. CDR3 nucleotide sequence: TGTGCCAGCAGCAAGACACCCTCCTACGAGCAGTACTTC.

This clone has only a few counts. The rearrangement links TRBV18 to TRBJ1-5; D is perhaps TRBD1 (5 bases). The CDR3 length is 15 residues. The V gene's germline CDR1 is KGHSH and CDR2 LQKENI. V dropped 6 bases and J dropped 0 bases, with 12 bases sitting between them. CDR3 protein: CASSPGQGSNQPQHF. DNA of the CDR3: TGTGCCAGCTCCCCCGGGCAGGGTAGCAATCAGCCCCAGCATTTT.

The CDR3 spells CASSNRDRGGETQYF. The DNA of the CDR3 is TGTGCCAGCAGCAACAGGGACAGGGGCGGAGAGACCCAGTACTTC. V is TRBV7-9 and J is TRBJ2-5; 10 bases line up with TRBD1. Germline loops: CDR1 SEHNR, CDR2 FQNEAQ (reference sequence). The CDR3 spans 15 residues. V shed 5 bases and J 4 bases; nucleotides not matched to a gene: 7.

This clone was observed once. This sequence joins TRBV19 and TRBJ2-7, with 10 bases fitting TRBD1. CDR1 and CDR2 (germline): LNHDA, SQIVND (reference sequence). The CDR3 runs 14 residues. The V segment lost 9 bases and the J segment 4 bases; nucleotides outside the gene matches: 9. CDR3 loop: CASQAGTGVYEQYF. In DNA, the CDR3 is TGTGCCAGCCAAGCCGGGACAGGGGTTTACGAGCAGTACTTC. Combining the CDR3 with reference TRBV19 and TRBJ2-7 gives the whole variable domain DGGITQSPKYLFRKEGQNVTLSCEQNLNHDAMYWYRQDPGQGLRLIYYSQIVNDFQKGDIAEGYSVSREKKESFPLTVTSAQKNPTAFYLCASQAGTGVYEQYFGPGTRLTVT.

The chain joins TRBV7-9 to TRBJ2-5, with a possible D match to TRBD1 (5 bases). V was cut by 4 bases and J by 2 bases, with 20 bases left in between. The CDR3 contains 17 residues. Germline V gene lookup returns CDR1 SEHNR and CDR2 FQNEAQ (reference sequence). Here the CDR3 DNA reads TGTGCCAGCAGCTCCTCTGGATATGGACATACTCAAGAGACCCAGTACTTC. This encodes CASSSSGYGHTQETQYF. The full variable domain, in which reference TRBV7-9 and TRBJ2-5 provide the parts outside the CDR3, is DTGVSQNPRHKITKRGQNVTFRCDPISEHNRLYWYRQTLGQGPEFLTYFQNEAQLEKSRLLSDRFSAERPKGSFSTLEIQRTEQGDSAMYLCASSSSGYGHTQETQYFGPGTRLLVL.

This chain links TRBV6-5 with TRBJ2-7; 9 positions match TRBD2. The J segment lost 2 bases and the V segment lost 8 bases, leaving 7 bases of the junction unmatched. This CDR3 region has 14 residues. Germline lookup yields CDR1 MNHEY and CDR2 SVGAGI. The CDR3 DNA reads TGTGCCAGCCCGACGGCGGGAGGGACCTACGAGCAGTACTTC. Translating gives CASPTAGGTYEQYF.

The J gene is TRBJ2-4, the V gene TRBV7-9, with 9 nucleotides matching TRBD1. The V segment lost 5 bases and the J segment 6 bases; nucleotides outside the gene matches: 5. From germline, CDR1 is SEHNR and CDR2 FQNEAQ (reference sequence). The CDR3 has 14 amino acids. The CDR3 DNA follows: TGTGCCAGCAGCCCGGGACAGGGACTAAACATTCAGTACTTC. Its protein product is CASSPGQGLNIQYF. Full variable domain (missing parts from reference TRBV7-9 and TRBJ2-4): DTGVSQNPRHKITKRGQNVTFRCDPISEHNRLYWYRQTLGQGPEFLTYFQNEAQLEKSRLLSDRFSAERPKGSFSTLEIQRTEQGDSAMYLCASSPGQGLNIQYFGAGTRLSVL.

The genes are TRBV4-3 and TRBJ2-3; TRBD2 might be the D (6 bases). Germline CDR1 is LGHNA and CDR2 is YSLEER. V was pared by 0 bases and J by 4 bases, with 17 bases between. This CDR3 spans 17 amino acids. DNA for the CDR3: TGCGCCAGCAGCCAAGAAGGTGGCGGGGTGGGCTCAGATACGCAGTATTTT. The encoded protein is CASSQEGGGVGSDTQYF.

The rearrangement uses TRBV9 and TRBJ2-7; 8 nucleotides align to TRBD1. The CDR3 runs 19 residues. V was clipped by 0 bases and J by 0 bases; unmatched bases: 14. Germline CDR1 SGDLS, CDR2 YYNGEE. The CDR3 sequence is CASSVVIGQGTDFSYEQYF. CDR3 coding DNA: TGTGCCAGCAGCGTAGTAATAGGACAGGGTACCGACTTCTCCTACGAGCAGTACTTC.

The chain recombines TRBV11-3 with TRBJ2-1; D not certain. V lost 1 base and J lost 3, with 4 bases in between. This CDR3 comprises 13 residues. Germline-derived CDR1 and CDR2 are SGHNT and YENEEA. CDR3 in DNA: TGTGCCAGCAGCTTAGGAGTCTACAATGAGCAGTTCTTC. Translated, it gives CASSLGVYNEQFF.

This chain joins TRBV11-3 and TRBJ2-3; 7 nucleotides agree with TRBD2. V lost 1 base, J lost 5 bases, and 12 bases stayed unmatched. CDR1 and CDR2 (germline): SGHNT, YENEEA. The CDR3 spans 17 residues. The CDR3 protein is CASSLVVLAASQDTQYF. The CDR3, as DNA: TGTGCCAGCAGCTTAGTAGTCCTAGCGGCCTCACAAGATACGCAGTATTTT.